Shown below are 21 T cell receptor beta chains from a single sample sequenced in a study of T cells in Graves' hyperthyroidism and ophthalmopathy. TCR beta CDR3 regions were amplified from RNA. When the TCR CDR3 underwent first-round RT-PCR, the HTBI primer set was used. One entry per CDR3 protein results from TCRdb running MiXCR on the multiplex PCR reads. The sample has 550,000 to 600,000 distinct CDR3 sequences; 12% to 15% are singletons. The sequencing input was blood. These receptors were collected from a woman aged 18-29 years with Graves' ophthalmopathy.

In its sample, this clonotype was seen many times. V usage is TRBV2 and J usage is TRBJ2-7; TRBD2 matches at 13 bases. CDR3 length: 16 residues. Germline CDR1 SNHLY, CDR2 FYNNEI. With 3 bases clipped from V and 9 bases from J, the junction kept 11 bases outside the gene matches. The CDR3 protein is CASSDPGLAGSIRQYF. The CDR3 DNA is TGTGCCAGCAGTGACCCGGGACTAGCGGGATCAATTCGGCAGTACTTC.

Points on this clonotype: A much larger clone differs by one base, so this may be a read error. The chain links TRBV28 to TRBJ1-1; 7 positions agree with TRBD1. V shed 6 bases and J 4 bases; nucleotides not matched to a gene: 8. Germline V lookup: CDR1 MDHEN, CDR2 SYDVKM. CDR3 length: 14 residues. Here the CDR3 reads CASRESGGFTEAFF. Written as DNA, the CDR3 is TGTGCCAGCAGAGAGTCAGGGGGTTTCACTGAAGCTTTCTTT. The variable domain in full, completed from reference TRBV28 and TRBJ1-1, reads DVKVTQSSRYLVKRTGEKVFLECVQDMDHENMFWYRQDPGLGLRLIYFSYDVKMKEKGDIPEGYSVSREKKERFSLILESASTNQTSMYLCASRESGGFTEAFFGQGTRLTVV.

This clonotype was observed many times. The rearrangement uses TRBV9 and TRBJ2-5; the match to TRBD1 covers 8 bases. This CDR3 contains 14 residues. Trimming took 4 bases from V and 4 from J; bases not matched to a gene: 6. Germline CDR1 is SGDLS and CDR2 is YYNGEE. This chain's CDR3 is CASSRTGLRETQYF. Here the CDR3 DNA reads TGTGCCAGCAGCAGGACAGGGTTGCGAGAGACCCAGTACTTC. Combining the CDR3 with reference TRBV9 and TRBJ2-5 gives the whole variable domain DSGVTQTPKHLITATGQRVTLRCSPRSGDLSVYWYQQSLDQGLQFLIQYYNGEERAKGNILERFSAQQFPDLHSELNLSSLELGDSALYFCASSRTGLRETQYFGPGTRLLVL.

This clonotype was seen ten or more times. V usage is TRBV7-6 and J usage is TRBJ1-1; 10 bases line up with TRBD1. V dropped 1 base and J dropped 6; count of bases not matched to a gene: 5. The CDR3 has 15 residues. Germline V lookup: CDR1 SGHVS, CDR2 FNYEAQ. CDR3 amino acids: CASSLGETGGSEAFF. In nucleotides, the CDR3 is TGTGCCAGCAGCTTAGGAGAGACAGGGGGCTCTGAAGCTTTCTTT.

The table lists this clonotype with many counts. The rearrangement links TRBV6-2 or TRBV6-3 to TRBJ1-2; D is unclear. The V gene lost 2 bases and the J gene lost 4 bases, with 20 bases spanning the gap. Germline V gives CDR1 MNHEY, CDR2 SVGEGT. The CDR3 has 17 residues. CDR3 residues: CASSYHVPGSESYGYTF. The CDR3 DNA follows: TGTGCCAGCAGTTACCACGTCCCCGGGTCCGAATCCTATGGCTACACCTTC.

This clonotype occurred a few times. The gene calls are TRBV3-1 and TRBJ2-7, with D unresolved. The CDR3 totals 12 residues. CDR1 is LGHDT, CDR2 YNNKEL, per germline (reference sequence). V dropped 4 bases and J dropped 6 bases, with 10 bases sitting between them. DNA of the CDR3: TGTGCCAGCAGCCTCAGGACGCGCGAGCAGTACTTC. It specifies CASSLRTREQYF.

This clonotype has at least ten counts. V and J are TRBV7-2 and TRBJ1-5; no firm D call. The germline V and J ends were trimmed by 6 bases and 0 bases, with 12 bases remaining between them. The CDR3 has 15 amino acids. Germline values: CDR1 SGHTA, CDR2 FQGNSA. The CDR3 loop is CASRLSRTSNQPQHF. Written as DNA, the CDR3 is TGTGCCAGCAGACTGAGCAGAACTAGCAATCAGCCCCAGCATTTT.

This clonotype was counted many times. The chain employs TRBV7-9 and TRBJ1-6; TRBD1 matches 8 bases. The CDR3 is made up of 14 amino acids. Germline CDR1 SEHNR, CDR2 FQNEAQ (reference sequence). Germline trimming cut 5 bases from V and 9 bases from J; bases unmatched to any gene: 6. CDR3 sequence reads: CASSIGQGTSPLHF. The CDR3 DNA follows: TGTGCCAGCAGCATCGGACAGGGAACTTCACCCCTCCACTTT.

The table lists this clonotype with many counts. For the CDR3, the DNA is TGTGCCAGTGACCCCATTCGGGGCGGTGAGCAGTTCTTC. Protein: CASDPIRGGEQFF. The chain is built from TRBV28 and TRBJ2-1, with D perhaps being TRBD1 or TRBD2 (5 bases each). Deletions cut 9 bases from V and 9 bases from J, with 18 bases between. The germline V gene has CDR1 MDHEN and CDR2 SYDVKM. The CDR3 has 13 amino acids.

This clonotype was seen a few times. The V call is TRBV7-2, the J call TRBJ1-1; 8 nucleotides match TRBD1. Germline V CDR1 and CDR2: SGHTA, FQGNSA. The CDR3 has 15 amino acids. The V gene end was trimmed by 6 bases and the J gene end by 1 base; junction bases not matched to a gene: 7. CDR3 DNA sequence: TGTGCCAGCAGTTCCGGGACAGGCGGGAACACTGAAGCTTTCTTT. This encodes CASSSGTGGNTEAFF. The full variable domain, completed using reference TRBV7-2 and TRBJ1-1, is GAGVSQSPSNKVTEKGKDVELRCDPISGHTALYWYRQSLGQGLEFLIYFQGNSAPDKSGLPSDRFSAERTGGSVSTLTIQRTQQEDSAVYLCASSSGTGGNTEAFFGQGTRLTVV.

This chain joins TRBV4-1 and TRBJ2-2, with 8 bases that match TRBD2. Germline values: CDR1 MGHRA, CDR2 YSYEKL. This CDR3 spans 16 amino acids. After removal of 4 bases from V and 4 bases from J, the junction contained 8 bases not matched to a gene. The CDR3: CASSPDGRGFTGELFF. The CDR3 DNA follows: TGCGCCAGCAGCCCCGACGGGAGGGGGTTCACCGGGGAGCTGTTTTTT.

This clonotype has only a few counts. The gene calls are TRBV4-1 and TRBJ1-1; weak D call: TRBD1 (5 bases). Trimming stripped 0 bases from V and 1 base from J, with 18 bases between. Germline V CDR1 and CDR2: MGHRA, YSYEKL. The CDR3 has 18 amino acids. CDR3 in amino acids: CASSQERRGGLSNTEAFF. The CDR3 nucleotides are TGCGCCAGCAGCCAAGAGAGGAGGGGTGGGCTATCGAACACTGAAGCTTTCTTT.

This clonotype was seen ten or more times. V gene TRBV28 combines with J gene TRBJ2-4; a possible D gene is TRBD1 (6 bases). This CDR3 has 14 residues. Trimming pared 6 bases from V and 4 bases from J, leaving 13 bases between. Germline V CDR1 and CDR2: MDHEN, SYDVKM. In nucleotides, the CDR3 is TGTGCCAGCAGCGCCGGGACACCTAAAAACATTCAGTACTTC. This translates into CASSAGTPKNIQYF.

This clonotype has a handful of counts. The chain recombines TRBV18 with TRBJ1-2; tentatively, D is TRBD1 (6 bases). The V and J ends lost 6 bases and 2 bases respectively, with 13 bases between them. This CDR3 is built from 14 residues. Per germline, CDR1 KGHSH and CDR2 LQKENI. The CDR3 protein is CASSPPTGNYGYTF. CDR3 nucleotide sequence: TGTGCCAGCTCGCCGCCAACAGGGAACTATGGCTACACCTTC. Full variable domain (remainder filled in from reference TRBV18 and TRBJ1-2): NAGVMQNPRHLVRRRGQEARLRCSPMKGHSHVYWYRQLPEEGLKFMVYLQKENIIDESGMPKERFSAEFPKEGPSILRIQQVVRGDSAAYFCASSPPTGNYGYTFGSGTRLTVV.

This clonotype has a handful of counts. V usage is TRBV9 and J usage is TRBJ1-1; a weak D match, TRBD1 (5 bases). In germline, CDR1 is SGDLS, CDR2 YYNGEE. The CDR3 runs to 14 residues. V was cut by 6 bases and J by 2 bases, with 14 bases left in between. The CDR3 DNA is TGTGCCAGCAACCCCAACGGGGCCAACACTGAAGCTTTCTTT. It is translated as CASNPNGANTEAFF.

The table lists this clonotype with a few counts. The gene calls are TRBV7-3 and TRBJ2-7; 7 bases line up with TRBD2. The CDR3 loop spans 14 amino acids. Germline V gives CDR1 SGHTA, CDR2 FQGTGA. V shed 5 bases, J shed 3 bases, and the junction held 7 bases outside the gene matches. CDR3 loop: CASSPTGLVYEQYF. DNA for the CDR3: TGTGCCAGCAGCCCAACAGGACTAGTCTACGAGCAGTACTTC.

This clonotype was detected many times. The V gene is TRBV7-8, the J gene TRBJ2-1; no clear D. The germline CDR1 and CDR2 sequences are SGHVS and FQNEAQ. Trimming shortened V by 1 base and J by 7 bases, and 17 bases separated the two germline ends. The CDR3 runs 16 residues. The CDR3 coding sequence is TGTGCCAGCAGCTTAGGTGCGACTCCTGGGTGGAATGAGCAGTTCTTC. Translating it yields CASSLGATPGWNEQFF.

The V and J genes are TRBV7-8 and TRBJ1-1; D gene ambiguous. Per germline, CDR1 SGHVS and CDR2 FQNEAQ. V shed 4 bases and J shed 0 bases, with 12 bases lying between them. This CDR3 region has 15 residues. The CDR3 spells CASSSRSQLNTEAFF. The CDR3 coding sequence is TGTGCCAGCAGCTCGAGGAGCCAGTTGAACACTGAAGCTTTCTTT. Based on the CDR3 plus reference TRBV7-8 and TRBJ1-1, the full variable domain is GAGVSQSPRYKVAKRGQDVALRCDPISGHVSLFWYQQALGQGPEFLTYFQNEAQLDKSGLPSDRFFAERPEGSVSTLKIQRTQQEDSAVYLCASSSRSQLNTEAFFGQGTRLTVV.

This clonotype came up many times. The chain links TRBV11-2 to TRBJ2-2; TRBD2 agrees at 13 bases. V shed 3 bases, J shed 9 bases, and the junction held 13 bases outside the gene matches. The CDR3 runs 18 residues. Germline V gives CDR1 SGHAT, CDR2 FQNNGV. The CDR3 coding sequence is TGTGCCAGCAGCTTGGTTTCGGGACTAGCGGGGCGAGAGTGGGAGCTGTTTTTT. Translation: CASSLVSGLAGREWELFF.

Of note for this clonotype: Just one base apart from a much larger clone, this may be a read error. The CDR3, as DNA: TGCAGTGCCGAGGTTACGGGTTATAGCGATCAGCCCCAGCATTTT. Its protein is CSAEVTGYSDQPQHF. The chain has TRBV20-1 and TRBJ1-5; D unclear. In germline, CDR1 is DFQATT, CDR2 SNEGSKA (reference sequence). This CDR3 region has 15 residues.

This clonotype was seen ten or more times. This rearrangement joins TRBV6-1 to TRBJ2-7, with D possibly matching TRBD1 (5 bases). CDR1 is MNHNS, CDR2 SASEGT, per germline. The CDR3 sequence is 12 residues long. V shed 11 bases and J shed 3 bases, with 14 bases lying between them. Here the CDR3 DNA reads TGTGCCCACCGGGCAGGGCTCTACGAGCAGTACTTC. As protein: CAHRAGLYEQYF.